A selection of T cell receptor beta chains follows, all from one sample in a study of shared clonotypes between healthy human individuals. Data came from immunoSEQ multiplex PCR; TCRdb stores just in-frame clones and leaves some out. The table includes roughly 2.5 million clones, more than 80% detected once. Input material: naive CD4+ T cells sorted from blood. Receptor source: a man younger than 30 in good health. CDR3s include the opening cysteine and the closing phenylalanine or tryptophan. D genes are given only for firm matches. Some rows have no size entry. The others give once, few or many, or a class for an expanded clone.

cdr3_aa: CSVGPGTANTEAFF
cdr3_nt: TGCAGCGTCGGACCTGGGACAGCGAACACTGAAGCTTTCTTT
j_call: TRBJ1-1
d_call: TRBD1
clone_size: few
v_call: TRBV29-1

cdr3_aa: CASSVTDYSNQPQHF
cdr3_nt: TGTGCCAGCAGTGTAACAGATTATAGCAATCAGCCCCAGCATTTT
j_call: TRBJ1-5
d_call: -
clone_size: once
v_call: TRBV6-1

cdr3_aa: CASSEWQETYYEQYF
cdr3_nt: TGTGCCAGCAGTGAGTGGCAGGAGACCTACTACGAGCAGTACTTC
j_call: TRBJ2-7
d_call: -
clone_size: -
v_call: TRBV6-1

cdr3_aa: CASTRSPGPDTQYF
cdr3_nt: TGTGCCAGCACCAGGTCCCCGGGTCCAGATACGCAGTATTTT
j_call: TRBJ2-3
d_call: -
clone_size: -
v_call: TRBV9

cdr3_aa: CASSLIPASGNTIYF
cdr3_nt: TGTGCCAGCAGCTTAATCCCAGCCTCTGGAAACACCATATATTTT
j_call: TRBJ1-3
d_call: -
clone_size: -
v_call: TRBV7-2

cdr3_aa: CASSPGGTSMDTQYF
cdr3_nt: TGTGCCAGCAGCCCCGGTGGGACTAGTATGGATACGCAGTATTTT
j_call: TRBJ2-3
d_call: TRBD2
clone_size: -
v_call: TRBV5-4

cdr3_aa: CASSFGQGRGSPLHF
cdr3_nt: TGTGCCAGCAGTTTTGGACAGGGGAGAGGATCACCCCTCCACTTT
j_call: TRBJ1-6
d_call: TRBD1
clone_size: once
v_call: TRBV6-5

cdr3_aa: CASSLLFAGKEEETQYF
cdr3_nt: TGTGCCAGCAGCTTGCTCTTCGCGGGAAAGGAGGAAGAGACCCAGTACTTC
j_call: TRBJ2-5
d_call: -
clone_size: -
v_call: TRBV5-6

cdr3_aa: CASSTIAEGQPQHF
cdr3_nt: TGCGCCAGCAGTACGATCGCGGAGGGTCAGCCCCAGCATTTT
j_call: TRBJ1-5
d_call: -
clone_size: -
v_call: TRBV23-1

cdr3_aa: CASRPLQGAGYTF
cdr3_nt: TGTGCCAGCAGACCACTACAGGGGGCGGGCTACACCTTC
j_call: TRBJ1-2
d_call: TRBD1
clone_size: -
v_call: TRBV6-5

cdr3_aa: CASSLTGKGKETQYF
cdr3_nt: TGTGCCAGCAGCTTGACAGGGAAGGGCAAAGAGACCCAGTACTTC
j_call: TRBJ2-5
d_call: TRBD1
clone_size: -
v_call: TRBV7-2